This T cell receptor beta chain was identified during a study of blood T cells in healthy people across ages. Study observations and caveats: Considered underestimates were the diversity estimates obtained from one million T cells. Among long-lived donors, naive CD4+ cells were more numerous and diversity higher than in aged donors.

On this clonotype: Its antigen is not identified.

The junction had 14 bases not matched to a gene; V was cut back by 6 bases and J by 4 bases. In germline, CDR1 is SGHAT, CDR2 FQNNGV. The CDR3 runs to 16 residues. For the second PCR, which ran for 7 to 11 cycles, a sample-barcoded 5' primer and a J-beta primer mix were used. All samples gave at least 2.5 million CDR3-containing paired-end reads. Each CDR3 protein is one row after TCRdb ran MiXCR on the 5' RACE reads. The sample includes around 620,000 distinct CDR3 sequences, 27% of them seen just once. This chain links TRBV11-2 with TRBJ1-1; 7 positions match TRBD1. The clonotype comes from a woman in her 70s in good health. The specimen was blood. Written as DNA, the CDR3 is TGTGCCAGCAGTCAACCCCGATACTCAGGGGGCACTGAAGCTTTCTTT. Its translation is CASSQPRYSGGTEAFF.